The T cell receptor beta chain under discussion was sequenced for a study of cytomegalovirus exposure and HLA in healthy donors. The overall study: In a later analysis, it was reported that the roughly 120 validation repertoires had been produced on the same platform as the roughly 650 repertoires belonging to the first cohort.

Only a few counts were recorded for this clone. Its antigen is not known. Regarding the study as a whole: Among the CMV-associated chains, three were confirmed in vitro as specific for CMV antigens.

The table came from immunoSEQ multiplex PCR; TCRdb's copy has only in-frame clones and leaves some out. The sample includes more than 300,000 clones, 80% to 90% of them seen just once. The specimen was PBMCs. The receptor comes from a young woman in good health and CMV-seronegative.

CDR3 sequence: CASSFGSRGEQYF. In DNA form, the CDR3 reads TGTGCCAGCAGTTTTGGATCAAGAGGCGAGCAGTACTTC. The chain uses TRBV27 and TRBJ2-7; D gene uncertain. This CDR3 has 13 amino acids. V lost 3 bases to trimming and J lost 6 bases, with 12 bases between them. From germline, CDR1 is MNHEY and CDR2 SMNVEV (reference sequence).